Below, 15 T cell receptor beta chains from the same sample are listed, as sequenced in a study of cytomegalovirus exposure and HLA in healthy donors. It was with 60 Vbeta and 13 Jbeta primers that the PCR ran. Sequenced by immunoSEQ multiplex PCR; TCRdb stores in-frame clones only, minus some. The table includes some 130,000 clones, 70% to 80% detected once. The specimen sequenced was PBMCs. All receptors come from a man aged 40-49 years in good health and CMV-seropositive.

The chain uses TRBV19 and TRBJ2-5, with TRBD1 identical over 9 bases. The CDR3 has 15 residues. Losses at the gene ends were 5 bases for V and 5 bases for J; bases not matched to a gene: 9. The germline V gene encodes CDR1 LNHDA and CDR2 SQIVND (reference sequence). CDR3: CASSGGQGSWETQYF. For the CDR3, the DNA is TGTGCCAGTAGTGGTGGACAGGGGTCTTGGGAGACCCAGTACTTC.

The chain has TRBV28 and TRBJ1-2; D is undetermined. Germline V gene data show CDR1 as MDHEN and CDR2 as SYDVKM. V lost 6 bases to trimming and J lost 3 bases, with 17 bases between them. The CDR3 has 15 amino acids. The CDR3 loop is CASSLAAASYYGYTF. In DNA form, the CDR3 reads TGTGCCAGCAGCTTGGCGGCAGCCTCCTACTATGGCTACACCTTC.

This rearrangement joins TRBV5-1 to TRBJ2-5; 8 bases align to TRBD1. Germline V lookup: CDR1 SGHRS, CDR2 YFSETQ. The CDR3 consists of 16 residues. J lost 4 bases, V lost 4 bases, and 12 bases had no gene match. The chain's CDR3 is CASSQDRVAEGETQYF. CDR3 DNA: TGCGCCAGCAGCCAGGACAGGGTTGCGGAGGGAGAGACCCAGTACTTC.

The V gene is TRBV12-5, the J gene TRBJ1-4; the D is unclear. CDR3 length: 17 amino acids. Between the trimmed V and J ends, which lost 0 bases and 3 bases, there was a span of 14 bases. Germline values: CDR1 LGHNT, CDR2 FRNRAP. The DNA of the CDR3 is TGTGCTAGTGGTTTGGTACTTGAGGATTGGGCTAATGAAAAACTGTTTTTT. It is translated as CASGLVLEDWANEKLFF.

The chain employs TRBV6-1 and TRBJ2-3; possible D gene TRBD1, 6 bases. V was trimmed by 2 bases and J by 0 bases, leaving 15 bases between them. The CDR3 covers 17 residues. Germline CDR1 MNHNS, CDR2 SASEGT. CDR3: CASSEWGPETSTDTQYF. CDR3 coding DNA: TGTGCCAGCAGTGAATGGGGGCCAGAGACTAGCACAGATACGCAGTATTTT.

This clone was recorded only once. This chain links TRBV4-2 with TRBJ1-5; a possible D gene is TRBD1 (6 bases). CDR1 and CDR2 from the germline V gene are LGHNA and YNFKEQ. With 4 bases removed from V and 6 bases from J, the gap between germline ends came to 16 bases. CDR3 size: 15 residues. CDR3 protein: CASSLTRGGGQPQHF. The CDR3 coding sequence is TGTGCCAGCAGCCTGACGAGAGGGGGGGGTCAGCCCCAGCATTTT.

This clone was seen more than once but under ten times. The rearrangement joins TRBV14 to TRBJ2-3, with 9 bases that match TRBD2. The CDR3 is made up of 16 amino acids. Losses at the gene ends were 3 bases for V and 3 bases for J; bases not matched to a gene: 7. Germline assignment: CDR1 SGHDN and CDR2 FVKESK. The CDR3 loop is CASSQYLAGETDTQYF. In DNA form, the CDR3 reads TGTGCCAGCAGCCAGTACTTAGCGGGAGAGACAGATACGCAGTATTTT.

The chain is built from TRBV7-3 and TRBJ2-6, with TRBD1 matching over 11 bases. V gave up 3 bases and J gave up 2 bases; unmatched junction bases: 3. CDR3 length: 17 amino acids. The germline gives CDR1 SGHTA, CDR2 FQGTGA. CDR3 nucleotides: TGTGCCAGCAGCTTGGACAGGGGGCAGGCTGGGGCCAACGTCCTGACTTTC. It translates to CASSLDRGQAGANVLTF.

V and J are TRBV2 and TRBJ2-6; 7 bases match TRBD1. The V segment lost 8 bases and the J segment 0 bases; nucleotides outside the gene matches: 13. Per the germline V gene, CDR1 is SNHLY and CDR2 is FYNNEI. This CDR3 comprises 18 residues. Here the CDR3 reads CASYPGRGPGSGANVLTF. CDR3 nucleotide sequence: TGTGCCAGCTACCCGGGTAGGGGGCCCGGCTCTGGGGCCAACGTCCTGACTTTC.

The rearrangement uses TRBV6-6 and TRBJ1-6; D not resolved. V was cut by 6 bases and J by 9 bases, with 6 bases left in between. Germline values: CDR1 MNHNY, CDR2 SVGAGI (reference sequence). This CDR3 spans 11 amino acids. CDR3 region: CASSSSSPLHF. CDR3 nucleotide sequence: TGTGCCAGCAGCTCCAGTTCACCCCTCCACTTT.

The V gene is TRBV6-6, the J gene TRBJ2-2, with no clear D. TRBJ1-3 matches the DNA end more closely, so the J call is doubtful. The germline CDR1 and CDR2 sequences are MNHNY and SVGAGI (reference sequence). CDR3 length equals 15 residues. DNA of the CDR3: TGTGCCAGCATTCAAGGAGGCGGGGTTGGAAACACCATATATTTT. Translating it yields CASIQGGGVGNTIYF.

V usage is TRBV7-2 and J usage is TRBJ1-4; no clear D. This CDR3 contains 15 residues. V dropped 1 base and J dropped 5 bases, with 11 bases sitting between them. CDR1 SGHTA and CDR2 FQGNSA come from the germline V gene. CDR3 sequence reads: CASSLDTARNEKLFF. CDR3 bases: TGTGCCAGCAGCTTAGATACAGCCCGAAATGAAAAACTGTTTTTT.

The chain recombines TRBV9 with TRBJ2-1; 15 nucleotides match TRBD2. V lost 4 bases to trimming and J lost 6 bases; unmatched junction nucleotides: 11. There are 18 residues in the CDR3. The germline CDR1 and CDR2 sequences are SGDLS and YYNGEE. In DNA, the CDR3 is TGTGCCAGCAGCCCCAGACGGACTAGCGGGAGGGCCGGCAATGAGCAGTTCTTC. Its protein product is CASSPRRTSGRAGNEQFF.

This clone has a handful of counts. The chain employs TRBV5-4 and TRBJ2-3, with D unresolved. Trimming left V 4 bases short and J 3 bases short, with 9 bases between. This CDR3 region has 13 residues. CDR1 SGHNT and CDR2 YYREEE come from the germline V gene (reference sequence). The CDR3 DNA sequence: TGTGCCAGCAGCCTCTATGGTACAGATACGCAGTATTTT. Its translation is CASSLYGTDTQYF.

The gene calls are TRBV27 and TRBJ1-3; 9 bases match TRBD1. V dropped 6 bases and J dropped 10; count of bases not matched to a gene: 7. Germline V gene data show CDR1 as MNHEY and CDR2 as SMNVEV (reference sequence). CDR3 length equals 13 residues. The CDR3 DNA follows: TGTGCCAGCAGACCAGGACAGGGGAGAACCATATATTTT. Amino acids: CASRPGQGRTIYF.